This TCR beta chain comes out of a study of CD8 T cells in ankylosing spondylitis. V lost 4 bases to trimming and J lost 0 bases, with 7 bases between them. CDR3 length: 15 amino acids. This clonotype was observed many times. Quantitative 5'-RACE was performed with molecular barcodes, and it yielded the TCR beta libraries. TCRdb fed the 5' RACE reads into MiXCR, producing one record per CDR3 protein. The sample holds under 150,000 distinct CDR3 sequences, roughly 13% seen once. Sample: blood, either unsorted or a sorted T cell fraction (not recorded which). The chain has TRBV12-3 or TRBV12-4 and TRBJ2-6, with D uncertain. This TCR derives from a female donor with ankylosing spondylitis or in good health (not recorded which). The CDR3 loop reads CASSYRASGANVLTF. The CDR3 DNA is TGTGCCAGCAGTTACCGGGCCTCTGGGGCCAACGTCCTGACTTTC.